The sequence of this T cell receptor (beta chain) was determined in a study of blood T cell repertoires in COVID-19. About the study: Samples representing acute and convalescent COVID-19 were sourced from the United States, Italy and Spain. The cDNA or gDNA used as material had been derived from T cells, B-cell-depleted T cells, or PBMCs.

From germline, CDR1 is SGHRS and CDR2 YFSETQ. There are 15 residues in the CDR3. Germline trimming cut 6 bases from V and 4 bases from J; bases unmatched to any gene: 7. Per the study methods: Amplifying reference gene primers gave estimates of nucleated cell counts. Data came from immunoSEQ multiplex PCR; TCRdb stores just in-frame clones and leaves some out. D and trimming come from the DNA, and the V and J calls and clone size come from that table. The table records under 50,000 clones, around 92% of them present only once. Sample: peripheral blood. V and J are TRBV5-1 and TRBJ2-3, with 11 bases fitting TRBD1. The sequence derives from a human donor in a cohort sampled during active COVID-19. Here the CDR3 reads CASTGTGGLADTQYF. The CDR3 nucleotides are TGCGCCAGCACCGGGACAGGGGGTCTCGCAGATACGCAGTATTTT.